The 20 T cell receptor beta chains in this list originate from one sample, sequenced in a study of OX40 agonist ivuxolimab in advanced cancers. Profiled with immunoSEQ multiplex PCR; TCRdb holds only in-frame clones, not every one. The table records more than 95,000 clones, over 75% of them present only once. The sample consisted of CD4+ or CD8+ T cells sorted from blood, taken in a trial of the OX40 agonist ivuxolimab. The receptor source for this set is an adult with an advanced solid tumor such as melanoma, head and neck, liver or kidney cancer.

This clone was seen just once. The gene calls are TRBV28 and TRBJ2-5; possible D gene TRBD2, 5 bases. With 7 bases removed from V and 5 bases from J, the gap between germline ends came to 17 bases. This CDR3 is 14 amino acids long. The V gene's germline CDR1 is MDHEN and CDR2 SYDVKM. DNA for the CDR3: TGTGCCAGCACCAACACCGGGGTGACGGAGACCCAGTACTTC. This encodes CASTNTGVTETQYF.

The CDR3 DNA reads TGTGCCAGCAGCCGAAGACTAGCGGGATCCGACAGCTCCTACGAGCAGTACTTC. Protein product: CASSRRLAGSDSSYEQYF. The chain has TRBV7-2 and TRBJ2-5; the match to TRBD2 covers 11 bases. Gene TRBJ2-7 matches the end of the DNA better, so the J call may be wrong. Germline V CDR1 and CDR2: SGHTA, FQGNSA. The CDR3 extends over 18 amino acids.

The chain couples TRBV6-1 to TRBJ2-7, with TRBD1 as a possible D gene (6 bases). Germline V gene sequence: CDR1 MNHNS, CDR2 SASEGT. The CDR3 runs 17 residues. V dropped 4 bases and J dropped 3 bases, with 22 bases sitting between them. CDR3 in DNA: TGTGCCAGCAGTGTCGGGACAATCTCCGGATTTGGCTACGAGCAGTACTTC. Translating it yields CASSVGTISGFGYEQYF.

The chain combines TRBV4-2 with TRBJ2-7, with 7 bases matching TRBD2. Germline V gene sequence: CDR1 LGHNA, CDR2 YNFKEQ. V dropped 4 bases and J dropped 0; count of bases not matched to a gene: 9. The CDR3 covers 16 residues. Here the CDR3 reads CASSLSRSGGSYEQYF. The DNA of the CDR3 is TGTGCCAGCAGCCTCTCCCGTTCGGGAGGCTCCTACGAGCAGTACTTC.

This chain's CDR3 is CASSQTSGGPGQETQYF. Here the CDR3 DNA reads TGTGCCAGCAGCCAGACTTCAGGAGGGCCGGGGCAAGAGACCCAGTACTTC. The chain uses TRBV7-2 and TRBJ2-5, with D possibly being TRBD2 (6 bases). Germline CDR1 is SGHTA and CDR2 is FQGNSA. V gave up 5 bases and J gave up 2 bases, with 21 bases separating them. The CDR3 has 17 residues.

This clone showed up just a few times. The same CDR3 is also encoded by other DNA sequences in this sample. This chain links TRBV5-1 with TRBJ2-7; D ambiguous. With 0 bases removed from V and 2 bases from J, the gap between germline ends came to 6 bases. This CDR3 comprises 13 residues. CDR1 and CDR2 from the germline V gene are SGHRS and YFSETQ. As DNA, the CDR3 is TGCGCCAGCAGCTTGGACCGAGCCTACGAGCAGTACTTC. As protein: CASSLDRAYEQYF. Combining the CDR3 with reference TRBV5-1 and TRBJ2-7 gives the whole variable domain KAGVTQTPRYLIKTRGQQVTLSCSPISGHRSVSWYQQTPGQGLQFLFEYFSETQRNKGNFPGRFSGRQFSNSRSEMNVSTLELGDSALYLCASSLDRAYEQYFGPGTRLTVT.

The V call is TRBV5-1, the J call TRBJ1-5; D gene uncertain. The ends were cut back, 1 base at V and 5 bases at J, with 10 bases in the middle. CDR1 and CDR2 from the germline V gene are SGHRS and YFSETQ. The CDR3 is made up of 14 amino acids. This chain's CDR3 is CASSLRSGDQPQHF. CDR3 DNA: TGCGCCAGCAGCTTGAGGTCAGGAGATCAGCCCCAGCATTTT.

The chain is built from TRBV18 and TRBJ2-7, with D unclear. CDR1 is KGHSH, CDR2 LQKENI, per germline. V lost 1 base to trimming and J lost 0 bases, with 7 bases between them. This CDR3 is built from 14 residues. This CDR3 reads CASSPRSGSYEQYF. Written as DNA, the CDR3 is TGTGCCAGCTCACCACGGTCGGGCTCCTACGAGCAGTACTTC.

The chain employs TRBV4-3 and TRBJ1-6; D not resolved. CDR3 length: 16 residues. The V gene's germline CDR1 is LGHNA and CDR2 YSLEER. The germline V and J ends were trimmed by 1 base and 10 bases, with 17 bases remaining between them. Written as DNA, the CDR3 is TGCGCCAGCAGCCAAGCCCTTGGGCAGGCTGCCTCACCCCTCCACTTT. Encoded protein: CASSQALGQAASPLHF.

This clone has more than one count but fewer than ten. The rearrangement uses TRBV28 and TRBJ1-1, with TRBD1 matching over 9 bases. In germline, CDR1 is MDHEN, CDR2 SYDVKM. There are 13 residues in the CDR3. J lost 11 bases, V lost 1 base, and 5 bases had no gene match. In DNA form, the CDR3 reads TGTGCCAGCAGTTTATACTACAGGGGGCGGGCTTTCTTT. It codes for CASSLYYRGRAFF.

The J gene is TRBJ2-7, the V gene TRBV5-1; 10 positions agree with TRBD1. Germline assignment: CDR1 SGHRS and CDR2 YFSETQ. V was clipped by 5 bases and J by 7 bases; unmatched bases: 15. The CDR3 loop spans 16 amino acids. CDR3 sequence (DNA): TGCGCCAGCAGTCCCGGGACAGGGGTACCCCGGGGAGAGCAGTACTTC. Its protein is CASSPGTGVPRGEQYF.

The chain joins TRBV7-2 to TRBJ2-5; 7 bases are shared with TRBD2. V lost 5 bases, J lost 5 bases, and 14 bases stayed unmatched. Germline lookup yields CDR1 SGHTA and CDR2 FQGNSA. The CDR3 runs 16 residues. In nucleotides, the CDR3 is TGTGCCAGCAGCCCATCTAGCGGCCACGGGGGGGAGACCCAGTACTTC. Its protein product is CASSPSSGHGGETQYF.

This chain uses TRBV9 with TRBJ2-5; D is perhaps TRBD2 (6 bases). Trimming shortened V by 0 bases and J by 2 bases, and 20 bases separated the two germline ends. Germline CDR1 reads SGDLS; CDR2 reads YYNGEE. The CDR3 loop spans 18 amino acids. The CDR3, as DNA: TGTGCCAGCAGCGTAGCGCTCTCCCCCCCTGGGGGGCAAGAGACCCAGTACTTC. Its protein product is CASSVALSPPGGQETQYF.

The chain joins TRBV27 to TRBJ2-3; TRBD2 agrees at 7 bases. There are 12 residues in the CDR3. Germline assignment: CDR1 MNHEY and CDR2 SMNVEV (reference sequence). The V segment lost 3 bases and the J segment 6 bases; nucleotides outside the gene matches: 0. CDR3 protein: CASSLGGDTQYF. The CDR3 coding sequence is TGTGCCAGCAGTTTGGGGGGGGATACGCAGTATTTT.

This clone was detected only a few times. The rearrangement joins TRBV5-1 to TRBJ2-5, with D possibly being TRBD1 or TRBD2 (6 bases each). CDR1 is SGHRS and CDR2 is YFSETQ in the germline V gene. With 0 bases removed from V and 4 bases from J, the gap between germline ends came to 16 bases. The CDR3 has 16 amino acids. The CDR3 sequence: CASSLGGTGGPETQYF. The CDR3 DNA reads as TGCGCCAGCAGCTTGGGCGGGACCGGGGGCCCAGAGACCCAGTACTTC.

This chain links TRBV28 with TRBJ2-1; 9 positions agree with TRBD1. The CDR3 has 15 residues. The ends lost 2 bases at V and 8 bases at J; junction bases unmatched: 7. CDR1 and CDR2 from the germline V gene are MDHEN and SYDVKM. CDR3 in DNA: TGTGCCAGCAGTTTACCCGGGGACAGGGTTCATGAGCAGTTCTTC. It encodes CASSLPGDRVHEQFF. Drawing the rest from reference TRBV28 and TRBJ2-1, the complete variable domain is DVKVTQSSRYLVKRTGEKVFLECVQDMDHENMFWYRQDPGLGLRLIYFSYDVKMKEKGDIPEGYSVSREKKERFSLILESASTNQTSMYLCASSLPGDRVHEQFFGPGTRLTVL.

The chain is built from TRBV9 and TRBJ1-2; perhaps TRBD1 as D (5 bases). Germline V gene lookup returns CDR1 SGDLS and CDR2 YYNGEE. V dropped 3 bases and J dropped 3 bases, with 12 bases sitting between them. This CDR3 is built from 14 residues. The CDR3 is CASSAGTDYYGYTF. Written as DNA, the CDR3 is TGTGCCAGCAGCGCCGGGACGGACTACTATGGCTACACCTTC.

The chain is built from TRBV4-3 and TRBJ1-2, with unresolved D. Per germline, CDR1 LGHNA and CDR2 YSLEER. The CDR3 extends over 13 amino acids. Between the trimmed V and J ends, which lost 1 base and 7 bases, there was a span of 10 bases. The CDR3 DNA is TGCGCCAGCAGCCAAGGTGGGGTTGCTGGCTACACCTTC. Protein product: CASSQGGVAGYTF.

This clone has a handful of counts. J is TRBJ1-5 and V is TRBV28; the D gene is possibly TRBD1 (5 bases). CDR3 length: 17 residues. The V gene lost 7 bases and the J gene lost 0 bases, with 19 bases spanning the gap. Germline CDR1 MDHEN, CDR2 SYDVKM. The chain's CDR3 is CASIPGAAAYSNQPQHF. DNA for the CDR3: TGTGCCAGCATCCCCGGGGCAGCCGCATATAGCAATCAGCCCCAGCATTTT. Combining the CDR3 with reference TRBV28 and TRBJ1-5 gives the whole variable domain DVKVTQSSRYLVKRTGEKVFLECVQDMDHENMFWYRQDPGLGLRLIYFSYDVKMKEKGDIPEGYSVSREKKERFSLILESASTNQTSMYLCASIPGAAAYSNQPQHFGDGTRLSIL.

The chain employs TRBV19 and TRBJ2-2, with a weak D call TRBD2 (5 bases). Per germline, CDR1 LNHDA and CDR2 SQIVND (reference sequence). V was shortened by 3 bases and J by 6 bases, with 14 bases between the two germline ends. The CDR3 sequence is 15 residues long. The CDR3 loop is CASSISRTRAGELFF. CDR3 DNA: TGTGCCAGTAGTATTTCCCGTACTAGAGCCGGGGAGCTGTTTTTT. Full variable domain (remainder filled in from reference TRBV19 and TRBJ2-2): DGGITQSPKYLFRKEGQNVTLSCEQNLNHDAMYWYRQDPGQGLRLIYYSQIVNDFQKGDIAEGYSVSREKKESFPLTVTSAQKNPTAFYLCASSISRTRAGELFFGEGSRLTVL.